This T cell receptor beta chain was identified during a study of shared clonotypes between healthy human individuals. Study conclusions and caveats: A few donors shared approximately 5% of their naive CD4 clonotypes.

For this clone: The antigen is unknown.

Naive CD8 cells comprised CD45RO-negative, CCR7-positively selected cells, excluding terminally differentiated effector memory CD45RA+ cells. Replicate PCRs for sorted subsets used 200 to 250 ng DNA; this equaled around 29,000 T cell genomes. TCRdb keeps only in-frame clones here, not all; method: immunoSEQ multiplex PCR. The sample shows roughly 850,000 clones, around 96% of them seen only once. CDR1 SQVTM and CDR2 ANQGSEA come from the germline V gene. V lost 7 bases and J lost 4, with 20 bases in between. The CDR3 covers 15 residues. The sample taken for sequencing was naive CD8+ T cells sorted from blood. The rearrangement links TRBV29-1 to TRBJ2-1, with a possible D match to TRBD1 (5 bases). This TCR derives from a young man in good health. The CDR3 is CSAEGVDSKYNEQFF. Here the CDR3 DNA reads TGCAGCGCCGAAGGGGTTGACAGCAAATACAATGAGCAGTTCTTC.